This entry is about one T cell receptor (beta chain). The record originates from a study of blood T cell repertoires in COVID-19. As originally analysed: For nucleated cells, counts were estimated from reference gene primer amplification. Measured with immunoSEQ multiplex PCR; TCRdb has only the in-frame clones, and not every one. That table furnishes V, J and clone size, whereas the DNA furnished D and trimming. The sample records 35,000 to 40,000 clones, approximately 84% being singletons. The receptor's source is a man aged 45-60 years with active or convalescent COVID-19. Sequencing used peripheral blood.

CDR3 DNA: TGTGCCAGTAGTATATCCGGGACAGGGACATCGGAGCAGTTCTTC. Translating gives CASSISGTGTSEQFF. This chain connects TRBV19 to TRBJ2-1; 9 nucleotides match TRBD1. The CDR3 is made up of 15 amino acids. With 2 bases clipped from V and 10 bases from J, the junction kept 9 bases outside the gene matches. Germline loops: CDR1 LNHDA, CDR2 SQIVND (reference sequence).